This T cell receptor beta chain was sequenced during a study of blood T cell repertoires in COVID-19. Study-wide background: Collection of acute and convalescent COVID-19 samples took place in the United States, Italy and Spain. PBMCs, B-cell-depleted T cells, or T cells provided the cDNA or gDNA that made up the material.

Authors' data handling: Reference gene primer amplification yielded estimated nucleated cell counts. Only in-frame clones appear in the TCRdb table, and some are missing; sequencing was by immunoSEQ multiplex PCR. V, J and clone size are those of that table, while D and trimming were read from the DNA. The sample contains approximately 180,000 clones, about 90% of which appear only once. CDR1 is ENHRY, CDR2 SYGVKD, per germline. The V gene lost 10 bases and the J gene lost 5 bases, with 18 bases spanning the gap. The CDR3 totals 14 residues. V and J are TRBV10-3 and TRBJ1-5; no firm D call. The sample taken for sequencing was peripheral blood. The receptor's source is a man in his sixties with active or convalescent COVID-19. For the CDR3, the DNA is TGTGCCACAAGGGAGTTGGTAAGTGATCAGCCCCAGCATTTT. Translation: CATRELVSDQPQHF.